Each of the 22 T cell receptor beta chains below was sequenced from the same sample in a study of cytomegalovirus exposure and HLA in healthy donors (dated by TCRdb to between 2016 and 2019). Library preparation employed the immunoSEQ multiplex PCR assay. For the multiplex PCR, a mixture combining 60 forward primers for TCR Vbeta segments and 13 reverse primers for TCR Jbeta segments was used. The clones in this table, taken by TCRdb from immuneACCESS, are in-frame only. Not every clone is retained; where verified, under half of the shortfall comes from an unresolved V gene, and the cause of the rest is unknown. The table for this sample lists around 170,000 clones; around 85% of them were counted only once. In total, the top ten clones hold around 3.9% of the sample. The sample taken for sequencing was PBMCs. These receptors came from a man in his fifties in good health and CMV-seronegative.

This clone has more than one count but fewer than ten. The chain joins TRBV5-6 to TRBJ1-3; D call uncertain. CDR3 length: 16 amino acids. The V gene's germline CDR1 is SGHDT and CDR2 YYEEEE. Trimming shortened V by 0 bases and J by 4 bases, and 14 bases separated the two germline ends. As DNA, the CDR3 is TGTGCCAGCAGCTTGGAGGGCAGACTAACGGGAAACACCATATATTTT. Amino acid sequence: CASSLEGRLTGNTIYF.

In this sample, this clone turned up a few times. The chain joins TRBV9 to TRBJ1-1; D might be TRBD1 (5 bases). The CDR3 spans 13 residues. Deletions cut 2 bases from V and 5 bases from J, with 10 bases between. The germline CDR1 and CDR2 sequences are SGDLS and YYNGEE. The CDR3 DNA reads as TGTGCCAGCAGCGTCGGGGGGTGGACTGAAGCTTTCTTT. It specifies CASSVGGWTEAFF.

The chain is built from TRBV25-1 and TRBJ1-4; 11 positions agree with TRBD1. CDR3 length equals 16 residues. The ends lost 8 bases at V and 3 bases at J; junction bases unmatched: 8. From germline, CDR1 is MGHDK and CDR2 SYGVNS. CDR3 sequence (DNA): TGTGCCAGCTCCCGGGACAGGGGGAGAGCTAATGAAAAACTGTTTTTT. Translation gives CASSRDRGRANEKLFF.

V and J are TRBV5-6 and TRBJ1-4; possibly TRBD1 for D (6 bases). Germline V lookup: CDR1 SGHDT, CDR2 YYEEEE. The V gene lost 0 bases and the J gene lost 8 bases, with 14 bases spanning the gap. The CDR3 extends over 15 amino acids. DNA of the CDR3: TGTGCCAGCAGCTTGGCGACAGGCTGGGGAGAAAAACTGTTTTTT. Its protein product is CASSLATGWGEKLFF.

About this clone itself: This CDR3 is also generated by other DNA sequences in the sample. This rearrangement joins TRBV4-3 to TRBJ2-3; no reliable D call. Trimming took off 0 bases at V and 6 bases at J, with 10 bases between the two ends. Germline CDR1 LGHNA, CDR2 YSLEER. The CDR3 is 14 amino acids. CDR3 amino acids: CASSQDGATDTQYF. In DNA form, the CDR3 reads TGCGCCAGCAGCCAAGATGGCGCGACTGATACGCAGTATTTT.

The J gene is TRBJ2-3, the V gene TRBV25-1; 10 bases match TRBD2. In germline, CDR1 is MGHDK, CDR2 SYGVNS. The V segment lost 1 base and the J segment 4 bases; nucleotides outside the gene matches: 5. The CDR3 contains 16 residues. The CDR3, as DNA: TGTGCCAGCAGTGAATTTACTAGCGGGGACGCAGATACGCAGTATTTT. This sequence encodes CASSEFTSGDADTQYF.

The table lists this clone with a few counts. The V gene is TRBV7-9, the J gene TRBJ2-1, with D uncertain. Trimming removed 7 bases from V and 6 bases from J, with 13 bases in between. The CDR3 runs 13 residues. The germline CDR1 and CDR2 sequences are SEHNR and FQNEAQ (reference sequence). CDR3 residues: CASTSGLSNEQFF. DNA for the CDR3: TGTGCCAGCACCTCGGGTCTAAGCAATGAGCAGTTCTTC.

The chain is built from TRBV27 and TRBJ2-7; TRBD1 matches 7 bases. CDR1 and CDR2 from the germline V gene are MNHEY and SMNVEV (reference sequence). V gave up 3 bases and J gave up 2 bases; unmatched junction bases: 4. The CDR3 loop spans 14 amino acids. This CDR3 is CASSFSQGTYEQYF. The CDR3 DNA sequence: TGTGCCAGCAGTTTTTCACAGGGGACCTACGAGCAGTACTTC.

This clone occurred once. The chain carries TRBV6-6 and TRBJ1-1; a weak D match, TRBD1 (5 bases). Germline CDR1 and CDR2: MNHNY and SVGAGI (reference sequence). V was trimmed by 2 bases and J by 10 bases, leaving 14 bases between them. This CDR3 is built from 13 residues. This chain's CDR3 is CASSYRGGRRAFF. The CDR3, as DNA: TGTGCCAGCAGTTACCGGGGCGGGAGGCGAGCTTTCTTT.

The CDR3 sequence: CASSLGLASDEQFF. CDR3 in DNA: TGTGCCAGCAGCCTTGGACTAGCGTCGGATGAGCAGTTCTTC. This chain links TRBV6-5 with TRBJ2-1, with 9 bases matching TRBD2. Germline values: CDR1 MNHEY, CDR2 SVGAGI. CDR3 size: 14 residues. Trimming cost V 6 bases and J 8 bases; bases outside gene matches: 8.

This sequence joins TRBV7-8 and TRBJ2-1; TRBD2 aligns across 9 bases. Looked up from germline, CDR1 is SGHVS and CDR2 is FQNEAQ. This CDR3 has 15 residues. The V and J ends lost 5 bases and 7 bases, in that order; junction bases with no gene match: 9. Here the CDR3 DNA reads TGTGCCAGCAGCCATAGCGGGAGTTTCCCGAATGAGCAGTTCTTC. Its translation is CASSHSGSFPNEQFF. The whole variable domain, filled in from reference TRBV7-8 and TRBJ2-1, reads GAGVSQSPRYKVAKRGQDVALRCDPISGHVSLFWYQQALGQGPEFLTYFQNEAQLDKSGLPSDRFFAERPEGSVSTLKIQRTQQEDSAVYLCASSHSGSFPNEQFFGPGTRLTVL.

V is TRBV18 and J is TRBJ2-1; 10 nucleotides match TRBD1. V was pared by 5 bases and J by 6 bases, with 4 bases of the junction left unmatched. Germline CDR1 KGHSH, CDR2 LQKENI. CDR3 size: 14 residues. The CDR3 protein is CASSNRDRGNEQFF. The CDR3 DNA is TGTGCCAGCTCAAACCGGGACAGGGGCAATGAGCAGTTCTTC.

The chain uses TRBV10-1 and TRBJ1-1, with TRBD1 as a possible D gene (5 bases). This CDR3 has 15 residues. From germline, CDR1 is WNHNN and CDR2 SYGVQD (reference sequence). Trimming shortened V by 0 bases and J by 0 bases, and 8 bases separated the two germline ends. This CDR3 is CASSESRQMNTEAFF. CDR3 bases: TGCGCCAGCAGTGAGTCGCGACAGATGAACACTGAAGCTTTCTTT.

The chain links TRBV5-4 to TRBJ1-1, with D unclear. Germline assignment: CDR1 SGHNT and CDR2 YYREEE (reference sequence). V was shortened by 4 bases and J by 6 bases, with 16 bases between the two germline ends. CDR3 length: 14 residues. CDR3 sequence reads: CASSRPGSGAEAFF. The CDR3 bases are TGTGCCAGCAGCCGACCGGGGTCCGGCGCTGAAGCTTTCTTT.

This clone was seen just once. The CDR3 sequence: CASSTNGGGDEQFF. The CDR3 DNA reads as TGTGCCAGTAGTACCAACGGGGGGGGCGATGAGCAGTTCTTC. The chain carries TRBV19 and TRBJ2-1; TRBD2 agrees at 8 bases. CDR1 is LNHDA and CDR2 is SQIVND in the germline V gene (reference sequence). Trimming at V came to 4 bases and at J to 8 bases, leaving 7 bases not matched to a gene. The CDR3 is 14 residues long. Combining the CDR3 with reference TRBV19 and TRBJ2-1 gives the whole variable domain DGGITQSPKYLFRKEGQNVTLSCEQNLNHDAMYWYRQDPGQGLRLIYYSQIVNDFQKGDIAEGYSVSREKKESFPLTVTSAQKNPTAFYLCASSTNGGGDEQFFGPGTRLTVL.

This clone was found once. The rearrangement joins TRBV7-2 to TRBJ1-3; D is undetermined. V shed 3 bases and J shed 4 bases, with 10 bases lying between them. This CDR3 has 14 amino acids. The germline CDR1 and CDR2 sequences are SGHTA and FQGNSA. The CDR3 region has the DNA TGTGCCAGCAGCTTGGGCCCCCAGGGAAACACCATATATTTT. It encodes CASSLGPQGNTIYF.

This clone was detected only a few times. The genes are TRBV13 and TRBJ2-1; TRBD2 matches at 13 bases. This CDR3 is 18 amino acids long. Germline CDR1 PRHDT, CDR2 FYEKMQ (reference sequence). V gave up 4 bases and J gave up 1 base; unmatched junction bases: 7. This chain's CDR3 is CASSSWTSGGGSYNEQFF. The CDR3 DNA follows: TGTGCCAGCAGCTCCTGGACTAGCGGGGGTGGGTCCTACAATGAGCAGTTCTTC.

As to this clone: Mismatch with germline at one junction end may stem from a read error. This chain links TRBV28 with TRBJ2-2; D perhaps matches TRBD1 (5 bases). CDR1 is MDHEN, CDR2 SYDVKM, per germline. CDR3 length equals 12 residues. The CDR3 DNA is TGTGCCAGCAAGGGGAACTCCGGGGAGCTGTTTTTT. Encoded protein: CASKGNSGELFF.

The table lists this clone with a few counts. This chain joins TRBV4-3 and TRBJ2-1, with D perhaps matching TRBD2 (5 bases). V lost 0 bases, J lost 9 bases, and 15 bases lay in between. The germline V gene encodes CDR1 LGHNA and CDR2 YSLEER. The length of the CDR3 is 15 residues. CDR3 DNA sequence: TGCGCCAGCAGCCAAGACTTGCCCTTTGGAGGTGAGCAGTTCTTC. Translating it yields CASSQDLPFGGEQFF.

The genes are TRBV1 and TRBJ2-7; the table's D call TRBD2 went unverified against the DNA. TRBV1 is designated a pseudogene. CDR3 length equals 16 residues. This chain's CDR3 is CTSSQDRPGLDYEQYF. For the CDR3, the DNA is TGCACCAGCAGCCAAGATCGTCCGGGTTTAGACTACGAGCAGTACTTC.

This rearrangement joins TRBV10-2 to TRBJ1-2; D not certain. The CDR3 loop spans 12 amino acids. V lost 3 bases and J 8 bases, leaving 10 bases between the germline ends. CDR1 and CDR2 (germline): WSHSY, SAAADI. CDR3 protein: CASSDRVVGYTF. The CDR3 DNA is TGCGCCAGCAGTGACCGGGTCGTGGGCTACACCTTC.

This chain links TRBV30 with TRBJ1-4; a weak D match, TRBD1 (6 bases). CDR1 is GTSNPN, CDR2 SVGIG, per germline (reference sequence). The CDR3 loop spans 15 amino acids. The V end lost 6 bases, the J end lost 2 bases, and 16 bases lay between the germline ends. The CDR3 DNA follows: TGTGCCTGCCCACAGGGAGGGACCACTAATGAAAAACTGTTTTTT. Protein product: CACPQGGTTNEKLFF.